A selection of T cell receptor beta chains follows, all from one sample in a study of blood T cell repertoires in COVID-19. Sequencing used immunoSEQ multiplex PCR; TCRdb keeps in-frame clones, though not all of them. The sample holds approximately 200,000 clones, almost 90% seen once. Sequenced: peripheral blood. These TCRs come from a man younger than 35 with active or convalescent COVID-19. CDR3s include the opening cysteine and the closing phenylalanine or tryptophan. The D gene is left open where the match is weak. Rows may omit the clone size; those that give it use once, few, many or a size class.

TRBD1	TRBV24-1	TRBJ2-1	-	TGTGCCACCAGTGATTTGGGCTTCGGGACAGGGGGCAATGAGAATGAGCAGTTCTTC	CATSDLGFGTGGNENEQFF
-	TRBV27	TRBJ2-7	-	TGTGCCAGCAGTTTGGGCCAGTCCTACGAGCAGTACTTC	CASSLGQSYEQYF
-	TRBV2	TRBJ2-1	-	TGTGCCAGCAGTACCCTCTTATGGGGGCTCGCTGCGGGAGTAACCTACAATGAGCAGTTCTTC	CASSTLLWGLAAGVTYNEQFF
-	TRBV4-1	TRBJ1-1	-	TGCGCCAGCAGCCAAGGAGGCCTGAACACTGAAGCTTTCTTT	CASSQGGLNTEAFF
TRBD1	TRBV27	TRBJ1-2	-	TGTGCCAGCAGTTTCTATGGGACAGGGTATAACTATGGCTACACCTTC	CASSFYGTGYNYGYTF
TRBD1	TRBV27	TRBJ1-5	-	TGTGCCAGCAGCCTGAGGGGGCGCGGGCCTCAGCCCCAGCATTTT	CASSLRGRGPQPQHF
TRBD1	TRBV19	TRBJ1-2	-	TGTGCCAGTACAAGTACAGGGGGCGCGAACTATGGCTACACCTTC	CASTSTGGANYGYTF
TRBD1	TRBV25-1	TRBJ2-7	-	TGTGCCAGCACCAGACAGGGGGCTTACGAGCAGTACTTC	CASTRQGAYEQYF
-	TRBV7-9	TRBJ1-1	-	TGTGCCAGCAGTCGGGGGGAGGGTCCGGCTTTCTTT	CASSRGEGPAFF
TRBD1	TRBV5-4	TRBJ1-4	once	TGTGCCAGCAGCAAGGACAGGGGGGAAAAACTGTTTTTT	CASSKDRGEKLFF
-	TRBV30	TRBJ1-1	-	TGTGCCTGGAGCAGGGTCGCGCGAGAAGCTTTCTTT	CAWSRVAREAFF
TRBD2	TRBV19	TRBJ2-1	-	TGTGCCAGTAGTATAGCAGGGACTAGCCATCAGTTCTTC	CASSIAGTSHQFF
TRBD1	TRBV9	TRBJ2-7	-	TGTGCCAGCAGCGCAGGGGGCTCCGATACCTACGAGCAGTACTTC	CASSAGGSDTYEQYF
-	TRBV12-3/TRBV12-4	TRBJ1-2	-	TGTGCCAGCAGCCAAAGGAGGTATGGCTACACCTTC	CASSQRRYGYTF
TRBD2	TRBV9	TRBJ2-1	-	TGTGCCAGCAGCGTACGGGGACTAAACGACAATGAGCAGTTCTTC	CASSVRGLNDNEQFF
-	TRBV7-2	TRBJ1-5	-	TGTGCCAGCAGCTTAGAGGGGGGGGATCAGCCCCAGCATTTT	CASSLEGGDQPQHF
TRBD1	TRBV9	TRBJ1-2	few	TGTGCCAGCAGCGTAGCTGGGACAGGGTTTGATGGCTACACCTTC	CASSVAGTGFDGYTF
TRBD2	TRBV6-4	TRBJ2-2	once	TGTGCCAGCAGAGCTCGGACTAGCGGGCGGACCGGGGAGCTGTTTTTT	CASRARTSGRTGELFF
TRBD2	TRBV6-1	TRBJ2-1	once	TGTGCCAGCAGTGAAGGGGAGGGCTCCTACAATGAGCAGTTCTTC	CASSEGEGSYNEQFF
TRBD2	TRBV6-5	TRBJ2-7	-	TGTGCCAGCAGCCACTCTGGACTAGCGGAATACGAGCAGTACTTC	CASSHSGLAEYEQYF
-	TRBV7-9	TRBJ2-1	-	TGTGCCAGCAGCTTACTTAGTTTCAGGGGCGCCTACAATGAGCAGTTCTTC	CASSLLSFRGAYNEQFF
TRBD2	TRBV6-1	TRBJ2-3	-	TGTGCCAGCAGTGAAGCGGGAGGGTATACGCAGTATTTT	CASSEAGGYTQYF
TRBD2	TRBV5-4	TRBJ2-1	once	TGTGCCAGCAGCTTGGGAGCGGGAGGGCGGTACAATGAGCAGTTCTTC	CASSLGAGGRYNEQFF
TRBD1	TRBV18	TRBJ1-6	-	TGTGCCAGCTCAGCGTGGGACAGTTATAATTCACCCCTCCACTTT	CASSAWDSYNSPLHF
-	TRBV3-1/TRBV3-2	TRBJ2-7	-	TGTGCCAGCAGCCGGAGGGTCTCTGAGGCCGAGCAGTACTTC	CASSRRVSEAEQYF
-	TRBV28	TRBJ1-1	-	TGTGCCAGCAGCTACGGGGGTTACACTGAAGCTTTCTTT	CASSYGGYTEAFF
TRBD1	TRBV5-1	TRBJ2-7	-	TGCGCCAGCAGCTTCGGGACAGGGCCCTACGAGCAGTACTTC	CASSFGTGPYEQYF
TRBD2	TRBV9	TRBJ2-3	-	TGTGCCAGCAGCGTAGCCCGCGGGGGACCAGATACGCAGTATTTT	CASSVARGGPDTQYF
-	TRBV5-1	TRBJ1-4	few	TGCGCCAGCAGCTTGGATTCTATCCGGGAAAAACTGTTTTTT	CASSLDSIREKLFF
-	TRBV2	TRBJ2-7	-	TGTGCCAGCAGTGATATCTACCGGGTGCCCGGCAGCGTTCTCTACGAGCAGTACTTC	CASSDIYRVPGSVLYEQYF
-	TRBV28	TRBJ1-2	-	TGTGCCAGCAGTTTACCGACAGGCCGGTCCCTAGGCTACACCTTC	CASSLPTGRSLGYTF
-	TRBV29-1	TRBJ1-1	once	TGCAGCGTTTTTCCGGGGGGAAACACTGAAGCTTTCTTT	CSVFPGGNTEAFF
-	TRBV29-1	TRBJ1-1	once	TGCAGCGCCCGGGAGGGGAGTAGCACTGAAGCTTTCTTT	CSAREGSSTEAFF
TRBD1	TRBV6-5	TRBJ2-7	once	TGTGCCAGCAGTCAGGGACAGTCTTACGAGCAGTACTTC	CASSQGQSYEQYF
-	TRBV28	TRBJ1-5	-	TGTGCCAGCAGTCCGAAAGGCATAATCCGGGGAGATCAGCCCCAGCATTTT	CASSPKGIIRGDQPQHF
-	TRBV5-4	TRBJ2-3	-	TGTGCCAGCAGCTCAGGTTCTGGGACAAGGTCCCCAGATACGCAGTATTTT	CASSSGSGTRSPDTQYF
TRBD1	TRBV5-4	TRBJ2-3	-	TGTGCCAGCAGCGCCGACAGGGCAGATACGCAGTATTTT	CASSADRADTQYF
TRBD2	TRBV5-4	TRBJ2-7	-	TGTGCCAGCAGCCTGACTAGCGGGAGGCTAGGGGCCTACGAGCAGTACTTC	CASSLTSGRLGAYEQYF
TRBD2	TRBV3-1/TRBV3-2	TRBJ2-2	few	TGTGCCAGCAGCCACGGAAGAGGCGGCGCGCGGGAGCCCAACACCGGGGAGCTGTTTTTT	CASSHGRGGAREPNTGELFF
-	TRBV4-2	TRBJ2-7	-	TGTGCCAGCAGCCAAGATCTAGGTGCATCTTCCTACGAGCAGTACTTC	CASSQDLGASSYEQYF
-	TRBV6-5	TRBJ2-7	-	TGTGCCAGCAGTTACGTTTTCGGGGAGAAGGACTACGAGCAGTACTTC	CASSYVFGEKDYEQYF
TRBD2	TRBV2	TRBJ2-5	-	TGTGCCAGACAGCGGGAGGATCAAGAGACCCAGTACTTC	CARQREDQETQYF
-	TRBV27	TRBJ1-5	-	TGTGCCAGCAGTCAGGGGACCTATAGCAATCAGCCCCAGCATTTT	CASSQGTYSNQPQHF
-	TRBV10-1	TRBJ2-7	-	TGCGCCAGCAAGGGGCCCACCAGGGAAGTCTACGAGCAGTACTTC	CASKGPTREVYEQYF
TRBD2	TRBV11-2	TRBJ2-1	-	TGTGCCAGCAGCTTGGGAGCGGGAGGCCCGTCCTACAATGAGCAGTTCTTC	CASSLGAGGPSYNEQFF
-	TRBV5-4	TRBJ1-1	-	TGTGCCAGCAGCTTGGAAACAGGGAACACTGAAGCTTTCTTT	CASSLETGNTEAFF
TRBD2	TRBV19	TRBJ2-5	-	TGTGCCAGTAGGACGCTAGCGGGAGGGGGAGAGACCCAGTACTTC	CASRTLAGGGETQYF
-	TRBV11-2	TRBJ1-5	-	TGTGCCAGCAGCTTAAATGGCGGGGGAAATCAGCCCCAGCATTTT	CASSLNGGGNQPQHF
TRBD1	TRBV12-3/TRBV12-4	TRBJ2-1	-	TGTGCCAGCAGTCCGACAGGGGGCAATGAGCAGTTCTTC	CASSPTGGNEQFF
TRBD1	TRBV14	TRBJ2-7	-	TGTGCCAGCAGCCGCGGGACAGGGTATTCCGCCGAGCAGTACTTC	CASSRGTGYSAEQYF
-	TRBV11-3	TRBJ1-1	-	TGTGCCAGCAGCTTAGTGCAGGGGACTGAAGCTTTCTTT	CASSLVQGTEAFF
TRBD2	TRBV7-2	TRBJ2-3	-	TGTGCCAGCAGCTTAGCACTAGCGGGAGTCTTTGGCACAGATACGCAGTATTTT	CASSLALAGVFGTDTQYF